These T cell receptor beta chains were read from a single sample in a study of T cell changes during pregnancy in multiple sclerosis. TCRdb's table, derived via immunoSEQ multiplex PCR, lists solely in-frame clones and lacks some. The sample shows 21,000 or so clones, roughly 90% of them seen only once. Source: CD8+ T cells from peripheral blood mononuclear cells, taken in the second trimester of pregnancy. These receptors were obtained from a female donor in good health, enrolled as a control in a pregnancy study. The CDR3 runs from the conserved cysteine through the conserved F or W. The D gene is left open where the match is weak. Clone size is not always given. Where it is, it says once, few, many or a class for expanded clones.

D	size	V	J	CDR3	DNA
TRBD1	.	TRBV5-1	TRBJ1-5	CASSLEGTGGQPQHF	TGCGCCAGCAGCTTGGAGGGGACAGGGGGCCAGCCCCAGCATTTT
TRBD1	.	TRBV29-1	TRBJ2-7	CSAAGTGSHEQYF	TGCAGCGCAGCCGGGACAGGGAGCCACGAGCAGTACTTC
.	.	TRBV7-6	TRBJ2-2	CASSPAGPGAGELFF	TGTGCCAGCAGCCCAGCGGGACCAGGGGCCGGGGAGCTGTTTTTT
TRBD2	.	TRBV10-3	TRBJ2-2	CAISELAGVAGELFF	TGTGCCATCAGTGAACTAGCGGGAGTTGCCGGGGAGCTGTTTTTT
TRBD2	.	TRBV4-1	TRBJ2-7	CASSQGAGEGLYEQYF	TGCGCCAGCAGCCAAGGCGCGGGGGAAGGCCTCTACGAGCAGTACTTC
TRBD1	.	TRBV27	TRBJ1-2	CASSSLGQGSRGYTF	TGTGCCAGCAGTTCCCTTGGACAGGGGAGTCGCGGCTACACCTTC
.	.	TRBV28	TRBJ2-2	CASSLEYPPNTGELFF	TGTGCCAGCAGTTTAGAGTATCCCCCGAACACCGGGGAGCTGTTTTTT
TRBD1	.	TRBV11-2	TRBJ2-6	CASSLETGAGANVLTF	TGTGCCAGCAGCTTAGAAACAGGGGCTGGGGCCAACGTCCTGACTTTC
.	.	TRBV5-8	TRBJ1-4	CASSLRGFNEKLFF	TGTGCCAGCAGCTTGAGGGGCTTTAATGAAAAACTGTTTTTT
TRBD2	.	TRBV6-5	TRBJ2-7	CASSPGLAATEQYF	TGTGCCAGCAGTCCCGGACTAGCGGCCACCGAGCAGTACTTC
TRBD2	.	TRBV28	TRBJ2-1	CASSPYSGSWNEQFF	TGTGCCAGCAGCCCCTATAGCGGGAGTTGGAATGAGCAGTTCTTC
.	.	TRBV10-2	TRBJ2-7	CASSESTAVQGKNEQYF	TGCGCCAGCAGTGAGTCGACCGCGGTCCAGGGGAAGAACGAGCAGTACTTC
TRBD2	few	TRBV25-1	TRBJ2-2	CASSGRGLPNTGELFF	TGTGCCAGCAGCGGAAGGGGACTACCGAACACCGGGGAGCTGTTTTTT
.	.	TRBV4-1	TRBJ2-2	CASSRETPNTGELFF	TGCGCCAGCAGCCGTGAGACACCGAACACCGGGGAGCTGTTTTTT
TRBD2	.	TRBV4-1	TRBJ2-7	CASSHPTSGTYEQYF	TGCGCCAGCAGCCACCCCACTAGCGGTACCTACGAGCAGTACTTC
TRBD1	.	TRBV27	TRBJ2-1	CASHTGGSYNEQFF	TGTGCCAGCCACACAGGGGGTAGCTACAATGAGCAGTTCTTC
.	.	TRBV25-1	TRBJ2-7	CASSEQGFRGEQYF	TGTGCCAGCAGTGAACAGGGGTTTCGCGGCGAGCAGTACTTC
.	.	TRBV4-1	TRBJ2-5	CASSHRGPQETQYF	TGCGCCAGCAGCCACAGGGGCCCTCAAGAGACCCAGTACTTC
.	.	TRBV6-4	TRBJ2-5	CASSEDSQETQYF	TGTGCCAGCAGCGAGGACAGCCAAGAGACCCAGTACTTC
TRBD2	.	TRBV27	TRBJ2-7	CASSFAPGGYEQYF	TGTGCCAGCAGTTTTGCCCCGGGAGGTTACGAGCAGTACTTC
TRBD1	.	TRBV5-1	TRBJ2-1	CASSGDRGIYNEQFF	TGCGCCAGCAGCGGTGACAGGGGGATATACAATGAGCAGTTCTTC
.	.	TRBV6-5	TRBJ2-1	CASSSATASYNEQFF	TGTGCCAGCAGTTCCGCCACTGCGTCCTACAATGAGCAGTTCTTC
.	.	TRBV18	TRBJ2-3	CASSPPGGKNTDTQYF	TGTGCCAGCTCACCACCGGGGGGTAAAAACACAGATACGCAGTATTTT
.	.	TRBV4-3	TRBJ2-6	CASSQDGTSGANVLTF	TGCGCCAGCAGCCAAGATGGGACTTCTGGGGCCAACGTCCTGACTTTC
.	once	TRBV11-2	TRBJ2-2	CASSGRLVSDPGELFF	TGTGCCAGCAGCGGGAGACTAGTTTCCGACCCCGGGGAGCTGTTTTTT
TRBD1	.	TRBV2	TRBJ2-2	CASIESGGGTGELFF	TGTGCCAGCATCGAGTCAGGGGGTGGTACCGGGGAGCTGTTTTTT